This is a list of T cell receptor beta chains from one sample in a study of blood T cell repertoires in COVID-19. Method: immunoSEQ multiplex PCR; TCRdb's copy keeps in-frame clones and lacks some. The sample has about 63,000 clones, about 75% seen once. The specimen was peripheral blood. The receptor source for this set is an elderly woman with acute or convalescent COVID-19. Both conserved end residues are part of each CDR3. The D gene is left open where the match is weak. Clone size is not always given. Where it is, it says once, few, many or a class for expanded clones.

clone size: -; D gene: TRBD1; J gene: TRBJ1-6; V gene: TRBV27; CDR3 protein: CASSLLQGAIFSYNSPLHF; CDR3 DNA: TGTGCCAGCAGTTTACTTCAGGGGGCCATTTTTTCCTATAATTCACCCCTCCACTTT
clone size: -; D gene: -; J gene: TRBJ2-4; V gene: TRBV5-1; CDR3 protein: CASSPLGQNLAKNIQYF; CDR3 DNA: TGCGCCAGCAGCCCGCTCGGACAAAACTTAGCCAAAAACATTCAGTACTTC
clone size: -; D gene: TRBD2; J gene: TRBJ2-2; V gene: TRBV27; CDR3 protein: CASSLNGRGGGRAANTGELFF; CDR3 DNA: TGTGCCAGCAGTTTGAACGGCCGAGGGGGCGGGAGGGCCGCGAACACCGGGGAGCTGTTTTTT
clone size: -; D gene: TRBD1; J gene: TRBJ1-1; V gene: TRBV5-1; CDR3 protein: CASSSQGAGTEAFF; CDR3 DNA: TGCGCCAGCAGCTCACAGGGGGCTGGGACTGAAGCTTTCTTT
clone size: -; D gene: -; J gene: TRBJ1-1; V gene: TRBV19; CDR3 protein: CATGPNTEAFF; CDR3 DNA: TGTGCTACAGGGCCGAACACTGAAGCTTTCTTT
clone size: -; D gene: -; J gene: TRBJ1-2; V gene: TRBV11-2; CDR3 protein: CASSSLQRPITNYGYTF; CDR3 DNA: TGTGCCAGCAGCTCCCTCCAGAGGCCAATAACTAACTATGGCTACACCTTC
clone size: -; D gene: -; J gene: TRBJ1-2; V gene: TRBV18; CDR3 protein: CASSQSQTGDYGYTF; CDR3 DNA: TGTGCCAGCTCACAATCTCAGACAGGCGACTATGGCTACACCTTC
clone size: -; D gene: -; J gene: TRBJ1-3; V gene: TRBV12-3/TRBV12-4; CDR3 protein: CASSFSSGNTIYF; CDR3 DNA: TGTGCCAGCAGTTTCTCCTCTGGAAACACCATATATTTT
clone size: -; D gene: -; J gene: TRBJ2-1; V gene: TRBV7-8; CDR3 protein: CASSYQGGPYNEQFF; CDR3 DNA: TGTGCCAGCAGCTACCAGGGTGGGCCCTACAATGAGCAGTTCTTC
clone size: few; D gene: -; J gene: TRBJ2-7; V gene: TRBV6-5; CDR3 protein: CASSYSSAFSYEQYF; CDR3 DNA: TGTGCCAGCAGTTACTCTTCCGCGTTCTCCTACGAGCAGTACTTC
clone size: -; D gene: -; J gene: TRBJ2-1; V gene: TRBV19; CDR3 protein: CASSISGYNEQFF; CDR3 DNA: TGTGCCAGTAGTATTTCCGGCTACAATGAGCAGTTCTTC
clone size: -; D gene: TRBD2; J gene: TRBJ2-3; V gene: TRBV5-1; CDR3 protein: CASSLRRGARTDTQYF; CDR3 DNA: TGCGCCAGCAGCTTGCGGCGGGGGGCTAGGACAGATACGCAGTATTTT
clone size: -; D gene: TRBD1; J gene: TRBJ2-7; V gene: TRBV5-1; CDR3 protein: CASSLNPPGQTSYEQYF; CDR3 DNA: TGCGCCAGCAGCCTAAATCCTCCGGGACAGACTTCCTACGAGCAGTACTTC
clone size: -; D gene: -; J gene: TRBJ2-7; V gene: TRBV15; CDR3 protein: CATSPIGGMGEQYF; CDR3 DNA: TGTGCCACCAGCCCCATTGGCGGGATGGGGGAGCAGTACTTC
clone size: -; D gene: TRBD1; J gene: TRBJ1-6; V gene: TRBV27; CDR3 protein: CASSSTSQQGPYNSPLHF; CDR3 DNA: TGTGCCAGCAGTTCTACATCCCAACAGGGGCCCTATAATTCACCCCTCCACTTT
clone size: -; D gene: TRBD1; J gene: TRBJ1-3; V gene: TRBV2; CDR3 protein: CASRTDRGDTIYF; CDR3 DNA: TGTGCCAGCAGAACAGACAGGGGTGACACCATATATTTT
clone size: -; D gene: -; J gene: TRBJ1-2; V gene: TRBV6-5; CDR3 protein: CASTLNEHIRHGYTF; CDR3 DNA: TGTGCCAGCACTCTTAACGAGCACATCAGGCATGGCTACACCTTC
clone size: -; D gene: TRBD2; J gene: TRBJ2-2; V gene: TRBV9; CDR3 protein: CASSRNIPGLAGRYTGELFF; CDR3 DNA: TGTGCCAGCAGCCGCAATATTCCGGGACTAGCGGGAAGGTACACCGGGGAGCTGTTTTTT
clone size: once; D gene: TRBD1; J gene: TRBJ2-2; V gene: TRBV5-1; CDR3 protein: CASSLQGPNTGELFF; CDR3 DNA: TGCGCCAGCAGCTTACAGGGGCCGAACACCGGGGAGCTGTTTTTT
clone size: -; D gene: -; J gene: TRBJ2-3; V gene: TRBV7-6; CDR3 protein: CASSLGAGMPDTQYF; CDR3 DNA: TGTGCCAGCAGCTTAGGGGCGGGTATGCCAGATACGCAGTATTTT
clone size: few; D gene: -; J gene: TRBJ2-1; V gene: TRBV13; CDR3 protein: CASSPLVEYNEQFF; CDR3 DNA: TGTGCCAGCAGCCCCTTGGTAGAATACAATGAGCAGTTCTTC
clone size: -; D gene: TRBD1; J gene: TRBJ2-1; V gene: TRBV6-6; CDR3 protein: CASREIGGQTYNEQFF; CDR3 DNA: TGTGCCAGCAGAGAGATAGGGGGACAGACCTACAATGAGCAGTTCTTC
clone size: -; D gene: -; J gene: TRBJ1-1; V gene: TRBV28; CDR3 protein: CASTPWGGGDTEAFF; CDR3 DNA: TGTGCCAGCACCCCGTGGGGGGGTGGGGACACTGAAGCTTTCTTT
clone size: -; D gene: TRBD1; J gene: TRBJ2-2; V gene: TRBV7-3; CDR3 protein: CASSPGTGYTGELFF; CDR3 DNA: TGTGCCAGCAGCCCGGGGACAGGTTACACCGGGGAGCTGTTTTTT
clone size: -; D gene: TRBD1; J gene: TRBJ2-7; V gene: TRBV2; CDR3 protein: CASILDRGDEQYF; CDR3 DNA: TGTGCCAGCATCCTGGACAGGGGGGACGAGCAGTACTTC
clone size: -; D gene: TRBD2; J gene: TRBJ2-2; V gene: TRBV7-3; CDR3 protein: CASSLWAGGGFGELFF; CDR3 DNA: TGTGCCAGCAGCTTATGGGCGGGAGGAGGTTTCGGGGAGCTGTTTTTT
clone size: -; D gene: TRBD1; J gene: TRBJ1-1; V gene: TRBV28; CDR3 protein: CASSWGQGTEAFF; CDR3 DNA: TGTGCCAGCAGTTGGGGACAGGGAACTGAAGCTTTCTTT
clone size: -; D gene: -; J gene: TRBJ2-7; V gene: TRBV11-2; CDR3 protein: CASSLGRVSYEQYF; CDR3 DNA: TGTGCCAGCAGCTTAGGCAGGGTTTCCTACGAGCAGTACTTC
clone size: -; D gene: -; J gene: TRBJ2-1; V gene: TRBV7-9; CDR3 protein: CASSWVSGVYNEQFF; CDR3 DNA: TGTGCCAGCAGCTGGGTTAGCGGTGTATACAATGAGCAGTTCTTC
clone size: -; D gene: -; J gene: TRBJ1-1; V gene: TRBV29-1; CDR3 protein: CSVFGDTEAFF; CDR3 DNA: TGCAGCGTATTCGGGGACACTGAAGCTTTCTTT
clone size: -; D gene: -; J gene: TRBJ2-1; V gene: TRBV7-8; CDR3 protein: CASSLGLGEQFF; CDR3 DNA: TGTGCCAGCAGCTTAGGACTTGGGGAGCAGTTCTTC
clone size: -; D gene: TRBD1; J gene: TRBJ2-1; V gene: TRBV4-1; CDR3 protein: CASRDRGGSYNEQFF; CDR3 DNA: TGCGCCAGCAGAGACAGGGGGGGTTCCTACAATGAGCAGTTCTTC
clone size: few; D gene: -; J gene: TRBJ2-5; V gene: TRBV28; CDR3 protein: CASSLSTVAETQYF; CDR3 DNA: TGTGCCAGCAGTTTATCGACTGTTGCGGAGACCCAGTACTTC
clone size: -; D gene: TRBD2; J gene: TRBJ2-5; V gene: TRBV19; CDR3 protein: CASSIFSGGAFQETQYF; CDR3 DNA: TGTGCCAGTAGTATATTTTCGGGAGGGGCCTTCCAAGAGACCCAGTACTTC
clone size: -; D gene: -; J gene: TRBJ2-7; V gene: TRBV20-1; CDR3 protein: CSAEGDYEQYF; CDR3 DNA: TGCAGTGCTGAGGGCGACTACGAGCAGTACTTC
clone size: -; D gene: TRBD2; J gene: TRBJ2-3; V gene: TRBV10-3; CDR3 protein: CAISELTSGSMSKGDTQYF; CDR3 DNA: TGTGCCATCAGTGAATTGACTAGCGGGAGTATGAGTAAAGGAGATACGCAGTATTTT
clone size: -; D gene: TRBD2; J gene: TRBJ2-3; V gene: TRBV7-2; CDR3 protein: CASSLRLAGGSDTQYF; CDR3 DNA: TGTGCCAGCAGCTTAAGACTAGCGGGAGGGTCAGATACGCAGTATTTT
clone size: -; D gene: -; J gene: TRBJ2-7; V gene: TRBV3-1/TRBV3-2; CDR3 protein: CASSQEVGVSEQYF; CDR3 DNA: TGTGCCAGCAGCCAAGAAGTAGGGGTAAGCGAGCAGTACTTC
clone size: -; D gene: -; J gene: TRBJ1-5; V gene: TRBV28; CDR3 protein: CASSPRVFGNQPQHF; CDR3 DNA: TGTGCCAGCAGTCCGAGGGTTTTCGGCAATCAGCCCCAGCATTTT
clone size: few; D gene: -; J gene: TRBJ1-1; V gene: TRBV28; CDR3 protein: CASPSNTEAFF; CDR3 DNA: TGTGCCTCCCCCTCGAACACTGAAGCTTTCTTT
clone size: -; D gene: TRBD2; J gene: TRBJ2-7; V gene: TRBV4-3; CDR3 protein: CASSQDLIEPGLAGEQYF; CDR3 DNA: TGCGCCAGCAGCCAAGATCTGATCGAGCCGGGGCTAGCGGGCGAGCAGTACTTC
clone size: few; D gene: -; J gene: TRBJ1-4; V gene: TRBV14; CDR3 protein: CASSMRNEKLFF; CDR3 DNA: TGTGCCAGCAGCATGAGAAATGAAAAACTGTTTTTT
clone size: -; D gene: TRBD2; J gene: TRBJ2-3; V gene: TRBV10-1; CDR3 protein: CASVFSGRPSTDTQYF; CDR3 DNA: TGCGCCAGCGTGTTTAGCGGGAGGCCGTCCACAGATACGCAGTATTTT
clone size: -; D gene: TRBD1; J gene: TRBJ1-3; V gene: TRBV29-1; CDR3 protein: CSVEVRTTGDPGNTIYF; CDR3 DNA: TGCAGCGTTGAAGTGAGGACGACAGGGGATCCTGGAAACACCATATATTTT
clone size: -; D gene: -; J gene: TRBJ2-7; V gene: TRBV28; CDR3 protein: CASSTNGVEQYF; CDR3 DNA: TGTGCCAGCAGTACTAACGGAGTAGAGCAGTACTTC
clone size: -; D gene: TRBD2; J gene: TRBJ2-1; V gene: TRBV7-2; CDR3 protein: CASSFASGMRNEQFF; CDR3 DNA: TGTGCCAGCAGCTTCGCTAGCGGGATGAGGAATGAGCAGTTCTTC
clone size: -; D gene: TRBD1; J gene: TRBJ2-7; V gene: TRBV5-1; CDR3 protein: CASSLAPPTGEPYEQYF; CDR3 DNA: TGCGCCAGCAGCTTGGCCCCTCCGACAGGGGAGCCCTACGAGCAGTACTTC
clone size: -; D gene: TRBD1; J gene: TRBJ1-1; V gene: TRBV6-5; CDR3 protein: CASSWDRATEAFF; CDR3 DNA: TGTGCCAGCAGTTGGGACAGGGCCACTGAAGCTTTCTTT
clone size: many; D gene: -; J gene: TRBJ1-5; V gene: TRBV4-1; CDR3 protein: CASSQEPPRGSYSNQPQHF; CDR3 DNA: TGCGCCAGCAGCCAAGAACCCCCAAGGGGGTCTTATAGCAATCAGCCCCAGCATTTT
clone size: -; D gene: -; J gene: TRBJ2-7; V gene: TRBV14; CDR3 protein: CASSHLGGPRGEQYF; CDR3 DNA: TGTGCCAGCAGCCATCTGGGGGGGCCCCGTGGGGAGCAGTACTTC
clone size: -; D gene: -; J gene: TRBJ1-5; V gene: TRBV28; CDR3 protein: CASSSGQGDQPQHF; CDR3 DNA: TGTGCCAGCAGTTCCGGGCAGGGCGATCAGCCCCAGCATTTT